The 25 T cell receptor beta chains below were found in one sample sequenced in a study of T cell changes during pregnancy in multiple sclerosis. Some clones are missing from TCRdb's copy, which holds only in-frame ones; the method was immunoSEQ multiplex PCR. Found here are tens of thousands of clones, around nine tenths of them singletons; the top ten hold 1% to 1.5%. Specimen: peripheral blood, collected in the third trimester of pregnancy. These receptors all come from a female donor with multiple sclerosis, enrolled in a pregnancy study.

The CDR3 DNA sequence: TGTGCCAGCAGCTTGGCTCCAGGGTTCCACGAGCAGTACTTC. Translation: CASSLAPGFHEQYF. V usage is TRBV7-2 and J usage is TRBJ2-7; D possibly corresponds to TRBD1 (5 bases). The length of the CDR3 is 14 residues. V was trimmed by 3 bases and J by 5 bases, leaving 14 bases between them. The germline V gene encodes CDR1 SGHTA and CDR2 FQGNSA.

The J gene is TRBJ2-7, the V gene TRBV11-1; 7 bases are a match to TRBD1. The germline V gene has CDR1 SGHAT and CDR2 FQDESV (reference sequence). V was clipped by 5 bases and J by 4 bases; unmatched bases: 8. The CDR3 runs 14 residues. CDR3 DNA sequence: TGTGCCAGCAGCCGGTCGGACAGGTCGTACGAGCAGTACTTC. Its protein is CASSRSDRSYEQYF.

The chain couples TRBV18 to TRBJ1-5, with 9 bases aligning to TRBD1. After removal of 3 bases from V and 2 bases from J, the junction contained 5 bases not matched to a gene. The germline V gene encodes CDR1 KGHSH and CDR2 LQKENI. This CDR3 is 16 amino acids long. The CDR3 protein is CASSPGRTGGNQPQHF. The CDR3 coding sequence is TGTGCCAGCTCACCCGGGAGGACAGGGGGCAATCAGCCCCAGCATTTT. The entire variable domain, with the rest obtained from reference TRBV18 and TRBJ1-5, is as follows: NAGVMQNPRHLVRRRGQEARLRCSPMKGHSHVYWYRQLPEEGLKFMVYLQKENIIDESGMPKERFSAEFPKEGPSILRIQQVVRGDSAAYFCASSPGRTGGNQPQHFGDGTRLSIL.

This chain links TRBV28 with TRBJ2-7, with a possible D match to TRBD1 (5 bases). Germline CDR1 MDHEN, CDR2 SYDVKM. Trimming cost V 8 bases and J 3 bases, with 14 bases left between them. The CDR3 totals 13 residues. In DNA, the CDR3 is TGTGCCAGCGCCCGACAGAGCCTCTACGAGCAGTACTTC. Its translation: CASARQSLYEQYF.

The genes are TRBV5-4 and TRBJ1-2; D is possibly TRBD1 (5 bases). With 2 bases removed from V and 1 base from J, the gap between germline ends came to 6 bases. The length of the CDR3 is 13 residues. The germline CDR1 and CDR2 sequences are SGHNT and YYREEE (reference sequence). The CDR3 coding sequence is TGTGCCAGCAGCTTAGACAGTAACTATGGCTACACCTTC. Its protein is CASSLDSNYGYTF. Together with reference TRBV5-4 and TRBJ1-2, the CDR3 gives the full variable domain: ETGVTQSPTHLIKTRGQQVTLRCSSQSGHNTVSWYQQALGQGPQFIFQYYREEENGRGNFPPRFSGLQFPNYSSELNVNALELDDSALYLCASSLDSNYGYTFGSGTRLTVV.

V is TRBV29-1 and J is TRBJ2-5; D remains ambiguous. Trimming left V 4 bases short and J 2 bases short, with 8 bases between. The germline gives CDR1 SQVTM, CDR2 ANQGSEA. The CDR3 length is 12 residues. DNA for the CDR3: TGCAGCGTTGGTGACTTACAAGAGACCCAGTACTTC. As protein: CSVGDLQETQYF.

This chain links TRBV15 with TRBJ1-4, with D hard to call. The CDR3 runs to 12 residues. Trimming left V 1 base short and J 5 bases short, with 2 bases between. Germline CDR1 reads LNHNV; CDR2 reads YYDKDF (reference sequence). In nucleotides, the CDR3 is TGTGCCACCAGCAGAGCGAATGAAAAACTGTTTTTT. Translating gives CATSRANEKLFF.

The rearrangement joins TRBV9 to TRBJ1-4; TRBD1 aligns across 10 bases. CDR1 and CDR2 from the germline V gene are SGDLS and YYNGEE. V shed 4 bases and J 7 bases; nucleotides not matched to a gene: 7. The CDR3 is 15 amino acids. The CDR3 reads CASSPQTGGSEKLFF. The CDR3 region has the DNA TGTGCCAGCAGCCCCCAGACAGGGGGCAGTGAAAAACTGTTTTTT.

The V gene is TRBV5-1, the J gene TRBJ2-5, with D possibly being TRBD2 (7 bases). The CDR3 runs to 15 residues. V was clipped by 3 bases and J by 5 bases, with 17 bases between them. Germline CDR1 and CDR2: SGHRS and YFSETQ. The CDR3: CASSWEGGVQETQYF. The CDR3 nucleotides read TGCGCCAGCAGCTGGGAGGGGGGTGTGCAGGAGACCCAGTACTTC.

This clone was picked up one time. As DNA, the CDR3 is TGTGCCAGCAGTGAACAGCCGTCAGGGTCGTACGAGCAGTACTTC. This codes for CASSEQPSGSYEQYF. J is TRBJ2-7 and V is TRBV6-1; TRBD1 might be the D (5 bases). Looked up from germline, CDR1 is MNHNS and CDR2 is SASEGT. Trimming removed 2 bases from V and 4 bases from J, with 15 bases in between. The CDR3 is 15 amino acids.

V gene TRBV27 combines with J gene TRBJ2-2; 8 bases match TRBD1. Germline lookup yields CDR1 MNHEY and CDR2 SMNVEV (reference sequence). The CDR3 is 14 amino acids. V trimming: 3 bases; J trimming: 6 bases; junction bases outside the gene matches: 3. CDR3 sequence reads: CASSFRTGSGELFF. The CDR3 nucleotides are TGTGCCAGCAGTTTTCGGACAGGGTCCGGGGAGCTGTTTTTT.

This clone was seen once. The chain recombines TRBV7-9 with TRBJ2-3; D is unresolved. The CDR3 is made up of 13 amino acids. Germline lookup yields CDR1 SEHNR and CDR2 FQNEAQ (reference sequence). V was shortened by 5 bases and J by 7 bases, with 13 bases between the two germline ends. The CDR3 here is CASSVLGSNTQYF. The CDR3 coding sequence is TGTGCCAGCAGCGTTCTGGGCTCTAATACGCAGTATTTT.

The chain joins TRBV18 to TRBJ2-1; 7 nucleotides align to TRBD2. This CDR3 is 15 amino acids long. V lost 1 base and J lost 4; bases outside the gene matches: 4. Germline lookup yields CDR1 KGHSH and CDR2 LQKENI. DNA for the CDR3: TGTGCCAGCTCACCACGGGAGGGCTTATACAATGAGCAGTTCTTC. It codes for CASSPREGLYNEQFF.

V is TRBV6-4 and J is TRBJ2-1; 13 bases agree with TRBD2. Germline CDR1 is MRHNA and CDR2 is SNTAGT. V lost 5 bases, J lost 7 bases, and 8 bases stayed unmatched. The CDR3 extends over 16 amino acids. The CDR3 DNA follows: TGTGCCAGCAGTCTCACTAGCGGGAGGGCCTGGAATGAGCAGTTCTTC. Encoded protein: CASSLTSGRAWNEQFF.

V usage is TRBV9 and J usage is TRBJ2-1; D perhaps matches TRBD2 (6 bases). This CDR3 is built from 15 residues. Germline V gene data show CDR1 as SGDLS and CDR2 as YYNGEE. V lost 2 bases to trimming and J lost 6 bases, with 15 bases between them. In nucleotides, the CDR3 is TGTGCCAGCAGCGTTTTTCTAGAGACTAGCAATGAGCAGTTCTTC. Translation gives CASSVFLETSNEQFF.

The sample holds one count of this clone. This chain joins TRBV7-2 and TRBJ2-7, with D perhaps matching TRBD1 (5 bases). The CDR3 is 13 residues long. CDR1 is SGHTA, CDR2 FQGNSA, per germline. Between the trimmed V and J ends, which lost 1 base and 6 bases, there was a span of 10 bases. This CDR3 reads CASSLVGDSEQYF. The CDR3 nucleotides read TGTGCCAGCAGCTTAGTCGGAGACAGCGAGCAGTACTTC.

The chain is built from TRBV7-2 and TRBJ1-1, with 8 positions matching TRBD1. The CDR3 contains 16 residues. CDR1 and CDR2 (germline): SGHTA, FQGNSA. V gave up 3 bases and J gave up 3 bases; unmatched junction bases: 9. This CDR3 reads CASSLARGPPDTEAFF. The CDR3 DNA reads TGTGCCAGCAGCTTGGCCAGGGGGCCGCCTGACACTGAAGCTTTCTTT.

The chain joins TRBV7-7 to TRBJ2-1, with D possibly matching TRBD2 (6 bases). The germline V gene has CDR1 SSHAT and CDR2 FNYEAQ (reference sequence). V lost 5 bases and J 6 bases, leaving 14 bases between the germline ends. There are 14 residues in the CDR3. CDR3 nucleotide sequence: TGTGCCAGCAGCGCGGATAGGGGACTCAATGAGCAGTTCTTC. Translating it yields CASSADRGLNEQFF.

V and J are TRBV18 and TRBJ2-7, with TRBD1 matching 7 bases. In germline, CDR1 is KGHSH, CDR2 LQKENI. V dropped 2 bases and J dropped 2; count of bases not matched to a gene: 6. CDR3 length: 15 residues. CDR3: CASSPRGQLPYEQYF. The CDR3 DNA reads TGTGCCAGCTCACCAAGGGGACAGCTCCCCTACGAGCAGTACTTC.

The chain employs TRBV7-9 and TRBJ1-2; D remains unclear. The CDR3 has 14 residues. V lost 4 bases and J lost 8, with 17 bases in between. Germline V lookup: CDR1 SEHNR, CDR2 FQNEAQ (reference sequence). For the CDR3, the DNA is TGTGCCAGCAGCTCTGTCGGGAACATACAGGGCTACACCTTC. This gives the protein CASSSVGNIQGYTF.

The genes are TRBV27 and TRBJ1-1, with 7 bases aligning to TRBD1. The V gene end was trimmed by 5 bases and the J gene end by 8 bases; junction bases not matched to a gene: 11. CDR3 length: 14 amino acids. Germline lookup yields CDR1 MNHEY and CDR2 SMNVEV (reference sequence). CDR3 residues: CASSRGTVGLEAFF. The CDR3 coding sequence is TGTGCCAGCAGTAGGGGGACAGTGGGGCTGGAAGCTTTCTTT.

This clone was seen just once. The CDR3 DNA reads as TGTGCCAGCAGCTCTGGACAGGGGGCCACAGATACGCAGTATTTT. Translating it yields CASSSGQGATDTQYF. The chain has TRBV9 and TRBJ2-3; TRBD1 aligns across 11 bases. Germline V gene data show CDR1 as SGDLS and CDR2 as YYNGEE. The CDR3 runs to 15 residues. With V trimmed by 4 bases and J by 2 bases, 3 bases remained unmatched.

This clone came up a few times. The V and J genes are TRBV19 and TRBJ1-5; the D is unclear. This CDR3 is built from 13 residues. The germline V gene has CDR1 LNHDA and CDR2 SQIVND (reference sequence). Trimming cost V 3 bases and J 5 bases, with 8 bases left between them. CDR3 DNA: TGTGCCAGTAGTATTCTGGTAGATCAGCCCCAGCATTTT. Protein: CASSILVDQPQHF.

The chain employs TRBV5-1 and TRBJ2-5; D call uncertain. This CDR3 spans 13 amino acids. Germline CDR1 SGHRS, CDR2 YFSETQ. V lost 2 bases, J lost 4 bases, and 9 bases lay in between. CDR3 in amino acids: CASSFLTPETQYF. CDR3 nucleotide sequence: TGCGCCAGCAGCTTCCTAACCCCAGAGACCCAGTACTTC.

The V call is TRBV2, the J call TRBJ1-2, with 11 positions matching TRBD1. The germline V gene encodes CDR1 SNHLY and CDR2 FYNNEI. CDR3 size: 15 residues. V lost 1 base, J lost 7 bases, and 5 bases stayed unmatched. This CDR3 is CASSEEGGTGGGYTF. DNA of the CDR3: TGTGCCAGCAGTGAAGAGGGGGGGACAGGGGGTGGCTACACCTTC.